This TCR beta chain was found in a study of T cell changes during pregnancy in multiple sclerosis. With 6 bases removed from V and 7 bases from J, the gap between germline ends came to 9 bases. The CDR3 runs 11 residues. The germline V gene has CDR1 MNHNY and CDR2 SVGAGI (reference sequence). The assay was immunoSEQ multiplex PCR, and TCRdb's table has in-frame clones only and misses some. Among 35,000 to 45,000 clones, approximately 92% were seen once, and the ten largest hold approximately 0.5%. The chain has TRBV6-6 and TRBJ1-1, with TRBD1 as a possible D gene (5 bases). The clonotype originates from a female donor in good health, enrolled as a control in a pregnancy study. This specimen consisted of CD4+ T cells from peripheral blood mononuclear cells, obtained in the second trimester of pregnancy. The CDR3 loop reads CASRQGFEAFF. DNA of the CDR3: TGTGCCAGCAGGCAGGGTTTTGAAGCTTTCTTT.